The present TCR beta chain was sequenced within a study of blood T cell repertoires in COVID-19. In the study overall: Sites across the United States, Italy and Spain contributed samples from acute and convalescent COVID-19. From T cells, B-cell-depleted T cells, or PBMCs came the material, which was cDNA or gDNA.

In the authors' methods: How many nucleated cells were present was estimated from reference gene primer amplification. Using immunoSEQ multiplex PCR, the repertoire was profiled, and TCRdb retains in-frame clones only, with some absent. That table is the source of V, J and clone size, and D and trimming were worked out from the DNA. The sample lists about 27,000 clones, 83% seen once, with about 25% in the top ten. CDR3 length: 16 amino acids. V lost 3 bases and J lost 8; bases outside the gene matches: 6. Germline CDR1 reads KGHSH; CDR2 reads LQKENI. This TCR came from a man between 65 and 85 years old with active COVID-19. Sequenced material: peripheral blood. The chain is built from TRBV18 and TRBJ2-1, with 14 bases matching TRBD2. The CDR3 here is CASSPATSGGGHEQFF. CDR3 in DNA: TGTGCCAGCTCACCGGCGACTAGCGGGGGGGGGCATGAGCAGTTCTTC.